This T cell receptor beta chain appears in the sequencing data of a study of cytomegalovirus exposure and HLA in healthy donors. The CDR3 totals 15 residues. Trimming took 4 bases from V and 2 from J; bases not matched to a gene: 2. Germline CDR1 LGHNA, CDR2 YNFKEQ. PCR was performed using 60 Vbeta and 13 Jbeta primers. Some clones are missing from TCRdb's copy, which holds only in-frame ones; the method was immunoSEQ multiplex PCR. The sample has 150,000 or so clones, around 83% seen once. What was sequenced was PBMCs. This sequence originates from a man between 18 and 29 years old in good health and CMV-seropositive. This chain uses TRBV4-2 with TRBJ2-5, with 12 bases that match TRBD2. CDR3: CASSRLAGEQETQYF. The DNA of the CDR3 is TGTGCCAGCAGCCGACTAGCGGGGGAGCAAGAGACCCAGTACTTC.